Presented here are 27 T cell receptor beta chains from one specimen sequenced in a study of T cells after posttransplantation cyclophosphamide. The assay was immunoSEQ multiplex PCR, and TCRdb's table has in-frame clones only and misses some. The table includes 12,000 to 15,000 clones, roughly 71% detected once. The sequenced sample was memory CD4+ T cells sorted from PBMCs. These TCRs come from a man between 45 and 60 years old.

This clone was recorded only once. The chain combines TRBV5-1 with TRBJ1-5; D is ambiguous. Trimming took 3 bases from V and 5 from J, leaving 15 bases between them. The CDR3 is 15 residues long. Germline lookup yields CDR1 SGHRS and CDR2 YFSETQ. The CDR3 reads CASSSSPGADQPQHF. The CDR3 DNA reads TGCGCCAGCAGCTCCTCCCCAGGCGCCGATCAGCCCCAGCATTTT.

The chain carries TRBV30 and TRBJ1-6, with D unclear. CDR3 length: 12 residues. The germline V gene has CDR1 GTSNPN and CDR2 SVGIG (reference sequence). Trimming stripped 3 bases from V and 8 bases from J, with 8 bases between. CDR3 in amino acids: CAWRGDYSPLHF. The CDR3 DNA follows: TGTGCCTGGAGAGGAGATTATTCACCCCTCCACTTT.

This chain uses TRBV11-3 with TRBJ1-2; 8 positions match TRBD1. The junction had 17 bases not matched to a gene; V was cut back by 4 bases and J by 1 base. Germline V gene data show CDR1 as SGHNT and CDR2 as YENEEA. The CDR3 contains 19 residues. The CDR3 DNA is TGTGCCAGCAGCTCGTTATTCAGCAGGGGGCTTCCTGATAACTATGGCTACACCTTC. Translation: CASSSLFSRGLPDNYGYTF.

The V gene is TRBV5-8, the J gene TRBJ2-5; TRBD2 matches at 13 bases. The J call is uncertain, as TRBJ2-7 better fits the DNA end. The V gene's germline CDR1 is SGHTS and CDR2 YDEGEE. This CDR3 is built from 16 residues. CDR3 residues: CASSLGLAGGTYEQYF. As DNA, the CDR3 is TGTGCCAGCAGCTTGGGACTAGCGGGAGGTACCTACGAGCAGTACTTC.

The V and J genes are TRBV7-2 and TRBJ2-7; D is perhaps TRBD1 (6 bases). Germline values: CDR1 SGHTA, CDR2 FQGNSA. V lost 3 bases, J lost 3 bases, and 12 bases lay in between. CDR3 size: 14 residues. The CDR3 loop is CASSFSGVNYEQYF. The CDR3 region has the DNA TGTGCCAGCAGCTTCTCAGGGGTCAACTACGAGCAGTACTTC.

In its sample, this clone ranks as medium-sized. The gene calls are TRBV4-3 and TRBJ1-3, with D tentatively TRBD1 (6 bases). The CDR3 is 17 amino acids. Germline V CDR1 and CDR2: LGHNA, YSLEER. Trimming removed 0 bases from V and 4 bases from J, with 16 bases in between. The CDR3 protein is CASSQDARGGAGNTIYF. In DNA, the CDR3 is TGCGCCAGCAGCCAAGACGCCAGGGGTGGTGCGGGAAACACCATATATTTT.

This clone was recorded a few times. CDR3 DNA sequence: TGTGCCAGCAGCTCCGACAGGGTTACCTACGAGCAGTACTTC. Translation gives CASSSDRVTYEQYF. The rearrangement uses TRBV11-1 and TRBJ2-7; 7 bases match TRBD1. Trimming cost V 4 bases and J 2 bases; bases outside gene matches: 5. CDR3 size: 14 residues. Per germline, CDR1 SGHAT and CDR2 FQDESV (reference sequence).

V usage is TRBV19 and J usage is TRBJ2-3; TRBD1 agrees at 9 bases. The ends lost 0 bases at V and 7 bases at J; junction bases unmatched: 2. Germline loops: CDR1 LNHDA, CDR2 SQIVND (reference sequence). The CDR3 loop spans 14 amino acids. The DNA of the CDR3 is TGTGCCAGTAGTATAGAGGGACAGGGAAATACGCAGTATTTT. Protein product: CASSIEGQGNTQYF.

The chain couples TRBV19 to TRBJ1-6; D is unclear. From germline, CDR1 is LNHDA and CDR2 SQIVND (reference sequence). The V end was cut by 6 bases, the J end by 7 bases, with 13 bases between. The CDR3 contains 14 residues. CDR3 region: CASRGRERNSPLHF. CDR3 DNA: TGTGCCAGTAGGGGGAGAGAAAGAAATTCACCCCTCCACTTT.

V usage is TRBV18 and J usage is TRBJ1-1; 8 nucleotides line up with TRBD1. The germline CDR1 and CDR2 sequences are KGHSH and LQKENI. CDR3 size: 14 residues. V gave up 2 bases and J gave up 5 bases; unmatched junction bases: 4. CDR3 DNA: TGTGCCAGCTCACCAGGACAGGGTTTAACTGAAGCTTTCTTT. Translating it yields CASSPGQGLTEAFF. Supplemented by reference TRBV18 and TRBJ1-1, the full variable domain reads NAGVMQNPRHLVRRRGQEARLRCSPMKGHSHVYWYRQLPEEGLKFMVYLQKENIIDESGMPKERFSAEFPKEGPSILRIQQVVRGDSAAYFCASSPGQGLTEAFFGQGTRLTVV.

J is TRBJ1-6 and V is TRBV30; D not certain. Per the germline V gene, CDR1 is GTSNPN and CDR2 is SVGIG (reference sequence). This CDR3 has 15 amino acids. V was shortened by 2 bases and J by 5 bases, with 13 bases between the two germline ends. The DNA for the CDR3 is TGTGCCTGGAGTCCCGAGGCGGGGAATAATTCACCCCTCCACTTT. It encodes CAWSPEAGNNSPLHF.

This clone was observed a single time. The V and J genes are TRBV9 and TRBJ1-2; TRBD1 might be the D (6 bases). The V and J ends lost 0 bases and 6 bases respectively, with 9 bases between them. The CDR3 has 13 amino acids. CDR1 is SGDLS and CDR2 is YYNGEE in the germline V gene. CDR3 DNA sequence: TGTGCCAGCAGCGTAGCCCCAGGGGATGGCTACACCTTC. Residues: CASSVAPGDGYTF. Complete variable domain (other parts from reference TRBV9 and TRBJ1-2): DSGVTQTPKHLITATGQRVTLRCSPRSGDLSVYWYQQSLDQGLQFLIQYYNGEERAKGNILERFSAQQFPDLHSELNLSSLELGDSALYFCASSVAPGDGYTFGSGTRLTVV.

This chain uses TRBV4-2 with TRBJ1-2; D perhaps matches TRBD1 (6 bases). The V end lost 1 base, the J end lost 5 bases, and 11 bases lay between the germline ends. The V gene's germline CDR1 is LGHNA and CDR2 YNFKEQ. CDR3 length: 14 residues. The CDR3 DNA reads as TGTGCCAGCAGCCAAGTACAGGGAGAGTATGGCTACACCTTC. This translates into CASSQVQGEYGYTF.

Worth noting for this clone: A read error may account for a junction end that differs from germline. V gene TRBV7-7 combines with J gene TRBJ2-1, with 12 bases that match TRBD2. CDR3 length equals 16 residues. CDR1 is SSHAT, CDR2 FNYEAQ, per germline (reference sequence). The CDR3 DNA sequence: TGTGCTAGCAGCTTAGGTCTAGCGGGAGGGGCAGGTGAGCAGTTCTTC. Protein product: CASSLGLAGGAGEQFF. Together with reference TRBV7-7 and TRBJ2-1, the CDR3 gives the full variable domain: GAGVSQSPRYKVTKRGQDVTLRCDPISSHATLYWYQQALGQGPEFLTYFNYEAQPDKSGLPSDRFSAERPEGSISTLTIQRTEQRDSAMYRCASSLGLAGGAGEQFFGPGTRLTVL.

The CDR3 sequence: CASSEGYGYTF. CDR3 in DNA: TGTGCCAGCAGTGAGGGCTATGGCTACACCTTC. The gene calls are TRBV27 and TRBJ1-2; D not certain. The CDR3 covers 11 residues. The germline V gene encodes CDR1 MNHEY and CDR2 SMNVEV (reference sequence). The V end was cut by 5 bases, the J end by 4 bases, with 5 bases between.

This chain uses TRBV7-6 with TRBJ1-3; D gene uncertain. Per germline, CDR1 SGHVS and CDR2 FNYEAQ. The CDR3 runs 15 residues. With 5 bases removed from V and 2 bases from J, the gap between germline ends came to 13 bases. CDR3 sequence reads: CASSPRASPGNTIYF. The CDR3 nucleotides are TGTGCCAGCAGCCCGCGGGCCTCGCCTGGAAACACCATATATTTT.

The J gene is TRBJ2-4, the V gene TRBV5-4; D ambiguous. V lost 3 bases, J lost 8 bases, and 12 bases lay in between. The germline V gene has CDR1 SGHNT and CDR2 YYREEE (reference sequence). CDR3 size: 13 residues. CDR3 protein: CASSSRWQDIQYF. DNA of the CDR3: TGTGCCAGCAGCTCCCGCTGGCAAGACATTCAGTACTTC.

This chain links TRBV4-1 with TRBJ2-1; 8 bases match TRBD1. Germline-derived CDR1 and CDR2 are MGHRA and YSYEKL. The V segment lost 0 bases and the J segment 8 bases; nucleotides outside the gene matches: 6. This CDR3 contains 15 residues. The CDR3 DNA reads TGCGCCAGCAGCCAAGATATAGGCAGGGGGCATGAGCAGTTCTTC. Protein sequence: CASSQDIGRGHEQFF.

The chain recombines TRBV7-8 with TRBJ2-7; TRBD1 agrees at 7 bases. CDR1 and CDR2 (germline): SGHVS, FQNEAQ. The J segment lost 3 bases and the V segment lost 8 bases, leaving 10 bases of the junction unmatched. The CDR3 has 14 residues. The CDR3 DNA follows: TGTGCCAGCCAGGGGACAGCCGAGGGCTACGAGCAGTACTTC. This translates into CASQGTAEGYEQYF.

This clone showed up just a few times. The CDR3 region is CASSRGLLYEQYF. CDR3 bases: TGTGCCAGCAGCCGAGGACTCCTCTACGAGCAGTACTTC. The chain links TRBV7-2 to TRBJ2-7; maybe TRBD2 (5 bases). Germline-derived CDR1 and CDR2 are SGHTA and FQGNSA. The CDR3 consists of 13 residues. Trimming left V 5 bases short and J 3 bases short, with 11 bases between.

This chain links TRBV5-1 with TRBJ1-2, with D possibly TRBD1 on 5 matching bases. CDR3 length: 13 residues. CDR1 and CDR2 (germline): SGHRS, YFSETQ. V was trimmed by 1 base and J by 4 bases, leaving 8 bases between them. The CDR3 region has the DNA TGCGCCAGCAGCTTGCTGGGGGGCTATGGCTACACCTTC. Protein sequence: CASSLLGGYGYTF. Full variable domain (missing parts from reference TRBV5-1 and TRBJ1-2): KAGVTQTPRYLIKTRGQQVTLSCSPISGHRSVSWYQQTPGQGLQFLFEYFSETQRNKGNFPGRFSGRQFSNSRSEMNVSTLELGDSALYLCASSLLGGYGYTFGSGTRLTVV.

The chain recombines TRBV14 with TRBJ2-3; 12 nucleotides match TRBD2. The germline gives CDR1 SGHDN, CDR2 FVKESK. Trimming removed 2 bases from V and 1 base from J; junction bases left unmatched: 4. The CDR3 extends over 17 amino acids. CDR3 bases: TGTGCCAGCAGCCAAAGACTAGCGGGGGCGGGCACAGATACGCAGTATTTT. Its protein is CASSQRLAGAGTDTQYF.

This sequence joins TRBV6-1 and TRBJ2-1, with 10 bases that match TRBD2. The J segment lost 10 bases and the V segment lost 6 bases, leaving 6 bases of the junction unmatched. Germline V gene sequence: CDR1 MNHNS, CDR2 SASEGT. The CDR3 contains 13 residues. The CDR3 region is CASRSGGAGEQFF. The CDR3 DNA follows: TGTGCCAGCAGGAGCGGGGGGGCCGGCGAGCAGTTCTTC.

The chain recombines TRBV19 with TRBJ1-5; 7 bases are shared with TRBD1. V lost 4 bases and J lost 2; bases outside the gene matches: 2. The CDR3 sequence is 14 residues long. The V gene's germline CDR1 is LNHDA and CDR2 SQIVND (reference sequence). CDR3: CASSTTGGNQPQHF. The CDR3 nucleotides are TGTGCCAGTAGTACCACAGGGGGCAATCAGCCCCAGCATTTT.

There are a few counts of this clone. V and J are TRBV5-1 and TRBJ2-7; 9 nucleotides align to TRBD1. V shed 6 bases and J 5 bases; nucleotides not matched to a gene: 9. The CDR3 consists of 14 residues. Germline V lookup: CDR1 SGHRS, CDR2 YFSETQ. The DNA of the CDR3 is TGCGCCAGCAAGGGGGACAGGGCGTACGACGAGCAGTACTTC. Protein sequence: CASKGDRAYDEQYF.

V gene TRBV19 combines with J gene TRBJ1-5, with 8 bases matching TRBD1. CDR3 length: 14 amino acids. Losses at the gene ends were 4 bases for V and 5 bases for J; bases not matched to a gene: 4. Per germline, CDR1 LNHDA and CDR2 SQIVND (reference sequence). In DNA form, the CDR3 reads TGTGCCAGTAGTAAGGTGGACAGGGATCAGCCCCAGCATTTT. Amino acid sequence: CASSKVDRDQPQHF.

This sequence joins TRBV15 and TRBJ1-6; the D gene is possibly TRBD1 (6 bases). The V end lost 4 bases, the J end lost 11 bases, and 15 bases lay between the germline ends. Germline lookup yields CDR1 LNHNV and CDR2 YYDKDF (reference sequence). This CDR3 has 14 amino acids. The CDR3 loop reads CATSTPGGAAPLHF. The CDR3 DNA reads TGTGCCACCAGCACCCCGGGGGGGGCGGCACCCCTCCACTTT.